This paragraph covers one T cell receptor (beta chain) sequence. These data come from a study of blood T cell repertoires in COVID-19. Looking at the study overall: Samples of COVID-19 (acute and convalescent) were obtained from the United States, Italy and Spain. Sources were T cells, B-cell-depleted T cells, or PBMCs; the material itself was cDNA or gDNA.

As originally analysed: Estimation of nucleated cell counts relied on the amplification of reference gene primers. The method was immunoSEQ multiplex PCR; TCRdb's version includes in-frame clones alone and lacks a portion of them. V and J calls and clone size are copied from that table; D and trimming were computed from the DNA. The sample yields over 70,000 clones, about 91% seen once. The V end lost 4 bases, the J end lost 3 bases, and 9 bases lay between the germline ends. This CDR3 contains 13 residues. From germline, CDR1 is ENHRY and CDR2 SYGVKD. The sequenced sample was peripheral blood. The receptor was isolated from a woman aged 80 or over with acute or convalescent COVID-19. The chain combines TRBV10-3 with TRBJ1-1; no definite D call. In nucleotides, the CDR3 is TGTGCCATCAGTGGGTTGGCTTACACTGAAGCTTTCTTT. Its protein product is CAISGLAYTEAFF.